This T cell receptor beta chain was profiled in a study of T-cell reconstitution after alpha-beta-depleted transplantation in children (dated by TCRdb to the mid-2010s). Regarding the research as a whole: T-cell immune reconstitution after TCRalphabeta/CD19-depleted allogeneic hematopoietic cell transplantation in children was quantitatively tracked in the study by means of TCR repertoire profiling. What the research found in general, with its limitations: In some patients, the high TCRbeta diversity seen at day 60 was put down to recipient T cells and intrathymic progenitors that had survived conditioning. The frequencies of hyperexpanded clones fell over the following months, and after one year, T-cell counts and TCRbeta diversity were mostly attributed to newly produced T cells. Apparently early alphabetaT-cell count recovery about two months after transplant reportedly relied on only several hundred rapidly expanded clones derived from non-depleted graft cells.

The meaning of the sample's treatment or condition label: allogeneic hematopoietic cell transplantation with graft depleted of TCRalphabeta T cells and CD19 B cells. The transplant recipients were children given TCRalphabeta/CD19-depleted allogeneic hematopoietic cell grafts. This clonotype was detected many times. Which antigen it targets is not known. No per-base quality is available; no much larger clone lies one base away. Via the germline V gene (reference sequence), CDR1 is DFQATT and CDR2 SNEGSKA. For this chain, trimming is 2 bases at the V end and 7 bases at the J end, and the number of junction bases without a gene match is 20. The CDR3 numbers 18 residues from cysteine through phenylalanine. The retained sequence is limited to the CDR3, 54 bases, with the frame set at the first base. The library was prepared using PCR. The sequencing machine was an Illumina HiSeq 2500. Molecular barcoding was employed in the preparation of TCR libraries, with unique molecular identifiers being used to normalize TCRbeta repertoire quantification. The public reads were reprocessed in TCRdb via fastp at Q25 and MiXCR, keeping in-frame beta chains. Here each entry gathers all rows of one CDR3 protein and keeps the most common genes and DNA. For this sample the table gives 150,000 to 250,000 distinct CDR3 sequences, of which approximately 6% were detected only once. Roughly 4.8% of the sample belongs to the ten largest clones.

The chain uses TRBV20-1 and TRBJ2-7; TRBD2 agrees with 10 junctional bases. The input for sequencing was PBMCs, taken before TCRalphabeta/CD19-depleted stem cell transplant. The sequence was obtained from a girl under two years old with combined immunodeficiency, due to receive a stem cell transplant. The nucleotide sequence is TGCAGTGCTAGAAGTCCCAGCGGGGGGGAATCCAACCTCTGGGAGCAGTACTTC. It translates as CSARSPSGGESNLWEQYF.